The 19 T cell receptor beta chains reported below all come from one sample, sequenced in a study of blood T cell repertoires in COVID-19. Clones were sequenced by immunoSEQ multiplex PCR, and TCRdb holds only the in-frame ones, with some missing. The sample includes around 500,000 clones, more than 85% of them seen just once. Material for sequencing was PBMCs or T cells enriched from blood (not recorded which). These receptors were taken from a woman aged 55-69 years who had recovered from COVID-19.

This clone was counted a single time. This sequence joins TRBV5-1 and TRBJ2-2; TRBD2 agrees at 7 bases. Germline V CDR1 and CDR2: SGHRS, YFSETQ. V trimming: 7 bases; J trimming: 6 bases; junction bases outside the gene matches: 9. CDR3 length: 14 residues. CDR3: CASATSIFPGELFF. The CDR3 DNA follows: TGCGCCAGCGCGACTAGCATTTTTCCCGGGGAGCTGTTTTTT.

The CDR3 DNA sequence: TGTGCCAGCAGCCAGACCAGGGGGCAAGGGACTGAAGCTTTCTTT. Residues: CASSQTRGQGTEAFF. This sequence joins TRBV3-1 (or the pseudogene TRBV3-2) and TRBJ1-1; 8 nucleotides match TRBD1. Germline V gives CDR1 LGHDT, CDR2 YNNKEL (reference sequence). J was trimmed by 5 bases and V by 3 bases; bases with no gene match: 8. The CDR3 contains 15 residues.

CDR3 DNA: TGTGCCTGGCAACTCCGGGACAGGGGAATCACTGAAGCTTTCTTT. Translated, it gives CAWQLRDRGITEAFF. This chain uses TRBV30 with TRBJ1-1; 10 bases align to TRBD1. V lost 5 bases to trimming and J lost 4 bases; unmatched junction nucleotides: 10. The CDR3 covers 15 residues. CDR1 is GTSNPN, CDR2 SVGIG, per germline (reference sequence).

The J gene is TRBJ1-1, the V gene TRBV5-1; no reliable D call. Trimming left V 2 bases short and J 1 base short, with 6 bases between. The CDR3 has 13 amino acids. Germline CDR1 is SGHRS and CDR2 is YFSETQ. The CDR3 bases are TGCGCCAGCAGCTTCAGGCAGAACACTGAAGCTTTCTTT. Translation gives CASSFRQNTEAFF.

This clone turned up a few times. The genes are TRBV18 and TRBJ1-2, with D perhaps TRBD1 (5 bases). CDR3 length: 15 amino acids. Looked up from germline, CDR1 is KGHSH and CDR2 is LQKENI. The V end was cut by 2 bases, the J end by 7 bases, with 17 bases between. The CDR3 DNA follows: TGTGCCAGCTCACCATCGATGGCAGGGATCACTGGCTACACCTTC. This gives the protein CASSPSMAGITGYTF.

This rearrangement joins TRBV3-1 (or the pseudogene TRBV3-2) to TRBJ2-2; 7 nucleotides agree with TRBD2. There are 17 residues in the CDR3. CDR1 is LGHDT and CDR2 is YNNKEL in the germline V gene (reference sequence). J gave up 1 base and V 4 bases, and 9 bases lay outside the gene matches. The chain's CDR3 is CASSPHGERENTGELFF. Written as DNA, the CDR3 is TGTGCCAGCAGCCCCCATGGAGAGCGGGAGAACACCGGGGAGCTGTTTTTT.

The chain has TRBV7-6 and TRBJ2-3, with a possible D match to TRBD1 (6 bases). This CDR3 is built from 14 residues. Trimming took 2 bases from V and 6 from J, leaving 12 bases between them. Germline V gives CDR1 SGHVS, CDR2 FNYEAQ. The CDR3 bases are TGTGCCAGCAGCTTAACAGGGTTCATGGATACGCAGTATTTT. Protein sequence: CASSLTGFMDTQYF.

The rearrangement uses TRBV5-1 and TRBJ1-1; D is uncertain. Trimming shortened V by 7 bases and J by 1 base, and 8 bases separated the two germline ends. From germline, CDR1 is SGHRS and CDR2 YFSETQ. The CDR3 is 12 amino acids. CDR3 in amino acids: CASGAGNTEAFF. The CDR3 DNA sequence: TGCGCCAGCGGAGCGGGGAACACTGAAGCTTTCTTT.

This chain links TRBV18 with TRBJ1-3; D gene unclear. CDR3 length: 17 residues. V was shortened by 3 bases and J by 0 bases, with 15 bases between the two germline ends. CDR1 and CDR2 from the germline V gene are KGHSH and LQKENI. The CDR3, as DNA: TGTGCCAGCTCACCTGGGAGTCTCGGAAGCTCTGGAAACACCATATATTTT. The encoded protein is CASSPGSLGSSGNTIYF.

The V and J genes are TRBV6-2 or TRBV6-3 and TRBJ1-5, with a possible D match to TRBD1 (5 bases). The CDR3 has 15 amino acids. Trimming stripped 6 bases from V and 0 bases from J, with 12 bases between. Germline loops: CDR1 MNHEY, CDR2 SVGEGT. The CDR3 is CASSYRQNSNQPQHF. CDR3 coding DNA: TGTGCCAGCAGCTATAGACAGAATAGCAATCAGCCCCAGCATTTT.

The chain is built from TRBV3-1 (or the pseudogene TRBV3-2) and TRBJ1-2; TRBD1 matches at 7 bases. V lost 3 bases and J lost 3; bases outside the gene matches: 4. This CDR3 has 14 amino acids. Germline CDR1 is LGHDT and CDR2 is YNNKEL (reference sequence). The CDR3 bases are TGTGCCAGCAGCCACCACGGGACAGACTATGGCTACACCTTC. It codes for CASSHHGTDYGYTF.

This rearrangement joins TRBV21-1 to TRBJ2-7; the table's D call, TRBD2, has no DNA check behind it. TRBV21-1 is marked as a pseudogene. The CDR3 sequence is 17 residues long. The CDR3 bases are TGTGCCAGCAGCAAAGGGGGTTGGGGGGAACCATCCTACGAGCAGTACGTC. Translation gives CASSKGGWGEPSYEQYV.

The chain recombines TRBV5-1 with TRBJ2-3; 9 bases agree with TRBD2. Per the germline V gene, CDR1 is SGHRS and CDR2 is YFSETQ. Trimming at V came to 4 bases and at J to 7 bases, leaving 7 bases not matched to a gene. The CDR3 is 14 amino acids. CDR3 in amino acids: CASSTAGGRNTQYF. In DNA form, the CDR3 reads TGCGCCAGCAGCACAGCGGGGGGTAGGAATACGCAGTATTTT. The entire variable domain, with the rest obtained from reference TRBV5-1 and TRBJ2-3, is as follows: KAGVTQTPRYLIKTRGQQVTLSCSPISGHRSVSWYQQTPGQGLQFLFEYFSETQRNKGNFPGRFSGRQFSNSRSEMNVSTLELGDSALYLCASSTAGGRNTQYFGPGTRLTVL.

This clone has only one observation. The rearrangement joins TRBV18 to TRBJ2-5; tentative D call: TRBD2 (6 bases). CDR3 length: 15 amino acids. Germline V lookup: CDR1 KGHSH, CDR2 LQKENI. Deletions cut 6 bases from V and 3 bases from J, with 17 bases between. CDR3 coding DNA: TGTGCCAGCTCCCCGCTGGGGGGTAGCAAAGAGACCCAGTACTTC. It encodes CASSPLGGSKETQYF.

The rearrangement links TRBV24-1 to TRBJ2-5; 11 nucleotides agree with TRBD1. Germline CDR1 KGHDR, CDR2 SFDVKD. CDR3 length: 16 residues. Germline trimming cut 1 base from V and 1 base from J; bases unmatched to any gene: 1. The CDR3 DNA reads as TGTGCCACCAGTGATTTCGGGACAGGGGGCCAAGAGACCCAGTACTTC. Its translation is CATSDFGTGGQETQYF.

This clone occurred a few times. The V call is TRBV27, the J call TRBJ2-1; 9 bases match TRBD1. Germline V CDR1 and CDR2: MNHEY, SMNVEV (reference sequence). This CDR3 spans 15 amino acids. Germline trimming cut 5 bases from V and 8 bases from J; bases unmatched to any gene: 10. In DNA, the CDR3 is TGTGCCAGCAGTGCGCGGGACAGGGTAATCGATGAGCAGTTCTTC. Translated, it gives CASSARDRVIDEQFF.

The V call is TRBV11-3, the J call TRBJ1-2; 7 bases are a match to TRBD1. J was trimmed by 8 bases and V by 3 bases; bases with no gene match: 3. Germline-derived CDR1 and CDR2 are SGHNT and YENEEA. This CDR3 has 12 amino acids. The DNA of the CDR3 is TGTGCCAGCAGCTTGTCAGGGGGAGGCTACACCTTC. Its translation: CASSLSGGGYTF. Based on the CDR3 plus reference TRBV11-3 and TRBJ1-2, the full variable domain is EAGVVQSPRYKIIEKKQPVAFWCNPISGHNTLYWYLQNLGQGPELLIRYENEEAVDDSQLPKDRFSAERLKGVDSTLKIQPAELGDSAVYLCASSLSGGGYTFGSGTRLTVV.

The chain has TRBV6-1 and TRBJ1-6, with D hard to call. This CDR3 has 14 residues. CDR1 and CDR2 (germline): MNHNS, SASEGT. Between the trimmed V and J ends, which lost 2 bases and 8 bases, there was a span of 10 bases. The chain's CDR3 is CASSELVADSPLHF. Here the CDR3 DNA reads TGTGCCAGCAGTGAACTGGTCGCGGATTCACCCCTCCACTTT.

J is TRBJ2-3 and V is TRBV5-1, with 12 bases that match TRBD2. Germline V gives CDR1 SGHRS, CDR2 YFSETQ. The CDR3 loop spans 15 amino acids. Trimming cost V 1 base and J 6 bases; bases outside gene matches: 3. The DNA for the CDR3 is TGCGCCAGCAGCTTGCGACTAGCGGGGGCGGATACGCAGTATTTT. Translating gives CASSLRLAGADTQYF.